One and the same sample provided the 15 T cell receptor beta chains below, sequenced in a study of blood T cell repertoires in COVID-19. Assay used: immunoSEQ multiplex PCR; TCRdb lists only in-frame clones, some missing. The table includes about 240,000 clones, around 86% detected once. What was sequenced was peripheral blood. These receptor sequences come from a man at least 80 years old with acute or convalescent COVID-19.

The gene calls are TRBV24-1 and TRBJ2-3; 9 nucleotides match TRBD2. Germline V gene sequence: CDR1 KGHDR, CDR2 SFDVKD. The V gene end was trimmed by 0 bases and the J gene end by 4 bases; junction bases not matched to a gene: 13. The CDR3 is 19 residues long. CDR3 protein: CATSDLTVSAGGPADTQYF. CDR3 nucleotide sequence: TGTGCCACCAGTGATTTGACCGTTTCGGCGGGAGGGCCGGCAGATACGCAGTATTTT.

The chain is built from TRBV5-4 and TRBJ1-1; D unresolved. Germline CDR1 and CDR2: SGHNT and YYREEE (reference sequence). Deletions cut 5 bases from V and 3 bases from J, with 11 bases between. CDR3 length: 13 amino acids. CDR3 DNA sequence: TGTGCCAGCAGTTTTACGAGGGACACTGAAGCTTTCTTT. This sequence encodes CASSFTRDTEAFF.

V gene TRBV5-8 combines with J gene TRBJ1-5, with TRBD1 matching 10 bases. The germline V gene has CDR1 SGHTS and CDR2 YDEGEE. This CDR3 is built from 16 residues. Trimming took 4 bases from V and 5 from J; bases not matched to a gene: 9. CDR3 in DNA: TGTGCCAGCAGCAGGGGGGACAGGGGTCGGGATCAGCCCCAGCATTTT. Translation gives CASSRGDRGRDQPQHF.

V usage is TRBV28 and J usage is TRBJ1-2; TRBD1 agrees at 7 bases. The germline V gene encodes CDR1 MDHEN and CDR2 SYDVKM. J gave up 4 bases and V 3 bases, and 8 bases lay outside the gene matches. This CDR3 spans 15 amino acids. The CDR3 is CASSFAYQGGYGYTF. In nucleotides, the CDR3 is TGTGCCAGCAGTTTCGCATATCAGGGGGGCTATGGCTACACCTTC.

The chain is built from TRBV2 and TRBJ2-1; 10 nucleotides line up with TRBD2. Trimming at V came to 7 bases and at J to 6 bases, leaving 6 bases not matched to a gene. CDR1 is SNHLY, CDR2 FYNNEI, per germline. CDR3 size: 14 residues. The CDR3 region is CASNGGLASNEQFF. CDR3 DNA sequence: TGTGCCAGCAACGGGGGACTAGCGTCCAATGAGCAGTTCTTC.

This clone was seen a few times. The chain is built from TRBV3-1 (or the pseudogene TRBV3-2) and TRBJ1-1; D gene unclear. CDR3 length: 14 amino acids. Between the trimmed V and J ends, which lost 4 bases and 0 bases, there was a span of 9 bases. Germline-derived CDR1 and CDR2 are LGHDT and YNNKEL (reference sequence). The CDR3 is CASSPNFMNTEAFF. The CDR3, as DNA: TGTGCCAGCAGCCCTAATTTTATGAACACTGAAGCTTTCTTT.

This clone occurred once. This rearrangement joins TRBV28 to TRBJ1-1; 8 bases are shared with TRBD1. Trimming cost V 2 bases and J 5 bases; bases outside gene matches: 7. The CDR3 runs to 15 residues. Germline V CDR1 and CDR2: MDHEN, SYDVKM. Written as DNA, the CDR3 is TGTGCCAGCAGTTTAGGGCAGGGGGCGAGAACTGAAGCTTTCTTT. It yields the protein CASSLGQGARTEAFF. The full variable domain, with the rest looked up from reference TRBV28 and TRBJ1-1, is DVKVTQSSRYLVKRTGEKVFLECVQDMDHENMFWYRQDPGLGLRLIYFSYDVKMKEKGDIPEGYSVSREKKERFSLILESASTNQTSMYLCASSLGQGARTEAFFGQGTRLTVV.

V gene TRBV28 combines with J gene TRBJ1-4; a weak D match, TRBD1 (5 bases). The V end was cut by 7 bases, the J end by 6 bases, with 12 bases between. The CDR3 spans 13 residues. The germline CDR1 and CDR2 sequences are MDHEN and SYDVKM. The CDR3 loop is CASTRGGDEKLFF. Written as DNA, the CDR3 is TGTGCCAGCACCCGGGGGGGGGATGAAAAACTGTTTTTT.

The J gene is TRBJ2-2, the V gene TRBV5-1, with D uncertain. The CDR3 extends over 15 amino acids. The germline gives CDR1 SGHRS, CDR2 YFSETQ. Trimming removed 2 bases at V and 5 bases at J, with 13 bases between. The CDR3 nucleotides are TGCGCCAGCAGCTTACAAAATATTGGTACCGGGGAGCTGTTTTTT. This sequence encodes CASSLQNIGTGELFF.

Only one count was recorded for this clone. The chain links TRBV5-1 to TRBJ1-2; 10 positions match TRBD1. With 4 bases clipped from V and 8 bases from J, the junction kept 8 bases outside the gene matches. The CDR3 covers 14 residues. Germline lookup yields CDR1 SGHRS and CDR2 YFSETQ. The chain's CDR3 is CASSPGTGDEGYTF. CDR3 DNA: TGCGCCAGCAGCCCCGGGACAGGGGATGAAGGCTACACCTTC.

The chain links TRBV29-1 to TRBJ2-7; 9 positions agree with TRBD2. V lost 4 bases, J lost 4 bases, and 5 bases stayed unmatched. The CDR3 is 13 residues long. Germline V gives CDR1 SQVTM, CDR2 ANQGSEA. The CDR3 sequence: CSVVLAGKYEQYF. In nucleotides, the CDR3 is TGCAGCGTTGTTCTAGCGGGAAAATACGAGCAGTACTTC.

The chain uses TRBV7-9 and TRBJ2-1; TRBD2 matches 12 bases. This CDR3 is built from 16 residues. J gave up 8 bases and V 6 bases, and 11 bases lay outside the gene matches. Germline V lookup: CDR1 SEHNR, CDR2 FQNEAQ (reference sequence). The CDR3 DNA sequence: TGTGCCAGCAGTTCCCCGCTAGCGGGGGGGCTAGATGAGCAGTTCTTC. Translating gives CASSSPLAGGLDEQFF.

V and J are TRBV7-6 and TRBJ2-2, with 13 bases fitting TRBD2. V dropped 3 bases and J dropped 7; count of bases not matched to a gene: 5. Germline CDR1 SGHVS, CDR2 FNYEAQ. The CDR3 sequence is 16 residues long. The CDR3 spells CASSLTSGRSDGELFF. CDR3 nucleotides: TGTGCCAGCAGCTTGACTAGCGGGAGGTCGGACGGGGAGCTGTTTTTT.

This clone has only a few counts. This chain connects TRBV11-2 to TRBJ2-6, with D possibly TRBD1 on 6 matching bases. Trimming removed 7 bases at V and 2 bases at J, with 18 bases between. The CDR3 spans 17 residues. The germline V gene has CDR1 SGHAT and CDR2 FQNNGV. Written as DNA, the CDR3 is TGTGCCAGCATCCCAGGGGCCCTAGCTGCTGGGGCCAACGTCCTGACTTTC. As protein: CASIPGALAAGANVLTF.

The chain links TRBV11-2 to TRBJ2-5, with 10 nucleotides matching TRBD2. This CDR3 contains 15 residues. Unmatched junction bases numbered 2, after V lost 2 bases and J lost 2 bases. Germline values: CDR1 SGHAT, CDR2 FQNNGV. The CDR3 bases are TGTGCCAGCAGCTTACAACTAGCGGGGCAAGAGACCCAGTACTTC. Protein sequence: CASSLQLAGQETQYF. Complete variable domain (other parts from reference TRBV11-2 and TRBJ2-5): EAGVAQSPRYKIIEKRQSVAFWCNPISGHATLYWYQQILGQGPKLLIQFQNNGVVDDSQLPKDRFSAERLKGVDSTLKIQPAKLEDSAVYLCASSLQLAGQETQYFGPGTRLLVL.